The entry below describes one TCR beta chain. 13 Jbeta primers and 60 Vbeta primers were used for the PCR. Here immunoSEQ multiplex PCR was the method, and the copy in TCRdb shows in-frame clones only, minus some. The sample's table shows approximately 120,000 clones. This entry belongs to a study of cytomegalovirus exposure and HLA in healthy donors. V was clipped by 7 bases and J by 4 bases, with 10 bases between them. CDR1 and CDR2 from the germline V gene are SQVTM and ANQGSEA. This CDR3 is 12 amino acids long. This receptor was identified in a man younger than 35 in good health and CMV-seronegative. V is TRBV29-1 and J is TRBJ2-2; the D gene is possibly TRBD2 (5 bases). Material: PBMCs. CDR3: CSAKRATGELFF. CDR3 coding DNA: TGCAGCGCAAAGAGGGCCACCGGGGAGCTGTTTTTT.